Shown below are 7 T cell receptor beta chains from a single sample sequenced in a study of T cell responses to AZD1222 COVID-19 vaccine. Data came from immunoSEQ multiplex PCR; TCRdb stores just in-frame clones and leaves some out. The sample contains about 93,000 clones, around 89% of which appear only once. Here the sequenced sample was peripheral blood, taken 28 days after the second AZD1222 dose. The source is an adult who received the AZD1222 COVID-19 vaccine.

The chain is built from TRBV4-1 and TRBJ2-1, with unresolved D. The CDR3 totals 15 residues. Looked up from germline, CDR1 is MGHRA and CDR2 is YSYEKL. Trimming stripped 0 bases from V and 0 bases from J, with 6 bases between. CDR3 DNA: TGCGCCAGCAGCCAAGACTGGAGCTCCTACAATGAGCAGTTCTTC. Protein product: CASSQDWSSYNEQFF.

This clone was counted only a few times. The chain links TRBV15 to TRBJ2-1; D remains ambiguous. The germline V gene has CDR1 LNHNV and CDR2 YYDKDF (reference sequence). Trimming took 1 base from V and 9 from J, leaving 7 bases between them. CDR3 length: 12 amino acids. The CDR3 DNA reads TGTGCCACCAGCAGAGCAGAAGGTGAGCAGTTCTTC. It specifies CATSRAEGEQFF.

The chain couples TRBV4-2 to TRBJ2-1; D is unclear. CDR1 LGHNA and CDR2 YNFKEQ come from the germline V gene. The V end was cut by 0 bases, the J end by 1 base, with 13 bases between. The CDR3 has 17 residues. The CDR3 loop reads CASSQDFLTGSYNEQFF. The CDR3 DNA is TGTGCCAGCAGCCAAGATTTCCTCACCGGGTCCTACAATGAGCAGTTCTTC.

The chain uses TRBV3-1 (or the pseudogene TRBV3-2) and TRBJ1-5; no firm D call. Germline V gene lookup returns CDR1 LGHDT and CDR2 YNNKEL (reference sequence). Deletions cut 0 bases from V and 7 bases from J, with 7 bases between. The CDR3 has 13 amino acids. CDR3 loop: CASSQDRFQPQHF. The CDR3, as DNA: TGTGCCAGCAGCCAAGATAGGTTCCAGCCCCAGCATTTT.

The DNA for the CDR3 is TGTGCCAGCAGTGAAATCGCAGGGCTCTACGAGCAGTACTTC. It encodes CASSEIAGLYEQYF. V gene TRBV2 combines with J gene TRBJ2-7, with D possibly matching TRBD1 (5 bases). Trimming took off 2 bases at V and 3 bases at J, with 11 bases between the two ends. CDR1 SNHLY and CDR2 FYNNEI come from the germline V gene. This CDR3 has 14 residues.

This clone has only a few counts. The chain combines TRBV11-2 with TRBJ2-1; 8 nucleotides align to TRBD2. The length of the CDR3 is 15 residues. Germline assignment: CDR1 SGHAT and CDR2 FQNNGV. V gave up 5 bases and J gave up 7 bases; unmatched junction bases: 10. This CDR3 reads CASSLSGGPGNEQFF. Written as DNA, the CDR3 is TGTGCCAGCAGCCTGAGCGGGGGACCAGGAAATGAGCAGTTCTTC.

Only one count was recorded for this clone. The chain employs TRBV20-1 and TRBJ1-5; no clear D. The CDR3 runs 11 residues. Trimming cost V 5 bases and J 10 bases, with 12 bases left between them. Per germline, CDR1 DFQATT and CDR2 SNEGSKA (reference sequence). The CDR3 bases are TGCAGTGCTCCTGTAGCGCGACCCCAGCATTTT. It encodes CSAPVARPQHF.